This TCR beta chain was documented in a study of cytomegalovirus exposure and HLA in healthy donors. Germline CDR1 and CDR2: SGHNT and YYREEE (reference sequence). This CDR3 spans 14 amino acids. V dropped 3 bases and J dropped 7; count of bases not matched to a gene: 6. Data came from immunoSEQ multiplex PCR; TCRdb stores just in-frame clones and leaves some out. Of fewer than 100,000 clones listed, about 94% are singletons. The sample taken for sequencing was PBMCs. This sequence was found in a young woman in good health and CMV-seronegative. The V gene is TRBV5-4, the J gene TRBJ2-1, with TRBD2 identical over 8 bases. CDR3 loop: CASSYYTSGNEQFF. Here the CDR3 DNA reads TGTGCCAGCAGCTACTACACTAGCGGAAATGAGCAGTTCTTC. Drawing the rest from reference TRBV5-4 and TRBJ2-1, the complete variable domain is ETGVTQSPTHLIKTRGQQVTLRCSSQSGHNTVSWYQQALGQGPQFIFQYYREEENGRGNFPPRFSGLQFPNYSSELNVNALELDDSALYLCASSYYTSGNEQFFGPGTRLTVL.